This TCR beta chain was recorded in a study of vaccination effects on CD4 cells after COVID-19. The overall study: After the second dose, samples were taken at median day 72. Study observations and caveats: No early post-infection timepoints were available in the study, which also included few convalescent patients.

Regarding this clone: No antigen is known for it.

Generated by immunoSEQ multiplex PCR, the TCRdb table keeps only in-frame clones and is missing some. The table has fewer than 80,000 clones, roughly 74% seen once; the top ten hold 1.5% to 1.7%. Antigen-specific CD4+ T cells were expanded (with viral peptide pools) by the ViraFEST assay ahead of sequencing. Cultured cells yielded isolated CD4+ T cells after about ten days. BNT162b2 vaccine or mRNA-1273 vaccine was given to participants in two doses. There are 13 residues in the CDR3. Trimming shortened V by 2 bases and J by 5 bases, and 9 bases separated the two germline ends. The germline gives CDR1 MNHNS, CDR2 SASEGT.

The J gene is TRBJ1-2, the V gene TRBV6-1; D unclear. The sequence derives from a human donor who received a COVID-19 vaccine. The specimen comprised CD4+ T cells from PBMCs cultured with HCoV-229E spike peptides, sampled after COVID-19 vaccination. CDR3 in amino acids: CASSERTSYGYTF. The CDR3 nucleotides read TGTGCCAGCAGTGAAAGGACTTCTTATGGCTACACCTTC.